The next 22 T cell receptor beta chains were all read from a single sample in a study of T cell repertoires in cytomegalovirus infection. No antigens are known for them. Via MiXCR, TCRdb re-called the reads, giving one row per CDR3 protein. The sample gives 20,000 or so distinct CDR3 sequences, 20% to 25% of which show up once; about 89% is in the top ten. This sample comprised CD8+ T cells from cultured PBMCs, obtained from culture after CMV antigen stimulation. The receptors originated from a human donor in good health (CMV status not recorded). Some clones in this sample may be carry-over from other donors' samples.

This chain joins TRBV9 and TRBJ2-5; the match to TRBD2 covers 7 bases. V lost 4 bases, J lost 6 bases, and 9 bases stayed unmatched. The CDR3 spans 14 residues. Germline V gives CDR1 SGDLS, CDR2 YYNGEE. The CDR3 region is CASSPPAGRKTQYF. The CDR3 DNA follows: TGTGCCAGCAGCCCCCCAGCGGGGCGGAAGACCCAGTACTTC.

This clonotype was found a few times. The V call is TRBV12-5, the J call TRBJ1-2, with D possibly being TRBD1 (6 bases). The ends were cut back, 2 bases at V and 6 bases at J, with 10 bases in the middle. The CDR3 totals 13 residues. Germline CDR1 is LGHNT and CDR2 is FRNRAP. The CDR3 reads CASGLTHRDGYTF. The CDR3 DNA follows: TGTGCTAGTGGTTTGACCCACAGGGATGGCTACACCTTC.

This clonotype was detected ten times or more. V gene TRBV7-2 combines with J gene TRBJ1-6; D remains unclear. The CDR3 contains 15 residues. Per the germline V gene, CDR1 is SGHTA and CDR2 is FQGNSA. V lost 6 bases, J lost 7 bases, and 16 bases lay in between. Here the CDR3 reads CASSPLTGVNSPLHF. In nucleotides, the CDR3 is TGTGCCAGCAGTCCTCTCACGGGAGTCAATTCACCCCTCCACTTT.

This rearrangement joins TRBV6-6 to TRBJ2-6; 10 bases are shared with TRBD1. Germline V lookup: CDR1 MNHNY, CDR2 SVGAGI (reference sequence). The CDR3 runs 19 residues. The J segment lost 3 bases and the V segment lost 1 base, leaving 9 bases of the junction unmatched. CDR3 nucleotides: TGTGCCAGCAGTTACTGGCCCGGGACAGGGGATGGTGGGGCCAACGTCCTGACTTTC. Protein: CASSYWPGTGDGGANVLTF.

This clonotype was counted ten times or more. V is TRBV27 and J is TRBJ1-3; D may be TRBD1 (5 bases). V was trimmed by 7 bases and J by 4 bases, leaving 14 bases between them. Germline-derived CDR1 and CDR2 are MNHEY and SMNVEV (reference sequence). This CDR3 is built from 14 residues. In DNA form, the CDR3 reads TGTGCCAGCACCGCACCGGGACTGGGAAACACCATATATTTT. Its translation is CASTAPGLGNTIYF.

This clonotype has ten or more counts. The rearrangement links TRBV12-3 or TRBV12-4 to TRBJ1-1; D is uncertain. V lost 5 bases and J 0 bases, leaving 13 bases between the germline ends. There are 15 residues in the CDR3. CDR3 residues: CASSIVGVVNTEAFF. The CDR3 coding sequence is TGTGCCAGCAGTATCGTGGGCGTGGTGAACACTGAAGCTTTCTTT.

This chain connects TRBV7-9 to TRBJ2-1; the D gene is possibly TRBD2 (5 bases). The V gene's germline CDR1 is SEHNR and CDR2 FQNEAQ (reference sequence). The CDR3 loop spans 15 amino acids. The V end lost 2 bases, the J end lost 10 bases, and 18 bases lay between the germline ends. The DNA for the CDR3 is TGTGCCAGCAGCTTAACGGACTTTGCAAGCAGCGAGCAGTTCTTC. This sequence encodes CASSLTDFASSEQFF.

This clonotype occurred once. DNA of the CDR3: TGTGCCAGCATAGGGGGTACCTATGGCTACACCTTC. Protein sequence: CASIGGTYGYTF. This sequence joins TRBV7-6 and TRBJ1-2, with D perhaps matching TRBD1 (6 bases). Germline CDR1 is SGHVS and CDR2 is FNYEAQ. This CDR3 has 12 residues. V was pared by 7 bases and J by 4 bases, with 10 bases between.

This clonotype was seen a few times. Relative to the germline gene, one junction end is altered; a read error may explain this. The chain joins TRBV11-2 to TRBJ2-3; D possibly matches TRBD1 or TRBD2 (9 bases each). Germline-derived CDR1 and CDR2 are SGHAT and FQNNGV. There are 12 residues in the CDR3. The CDR3 sequence: CASSAGGDRALF. In nucleotides, the CDR3 is TGTGCCAGCAGCGCGGGGGGGGACAGGGCTCTTTTT.

The V gene is TRBV20-1, the J gene TRBJ1-2, with D possibly matching TRBD1 (6 bases). The germline V gene has CDR1 DFQATT and CDR2 SNEGSKA (reference sequence). V shed 6 bases and J shed 4 bases, with 24 bases lying between them. This CDR3 region has 16 residues. CDR3 DNA sequence: TGCAGTGCGACGAGCGGGGTATCGGGGGCTGGCTATGGCTACACCTTC. Translated: CSATSGVSGAGYGYTF.

This sequence joins TRBV19 and TRBJ2-7, with D perhaps TRBD1 (6 bases). The CDR3 spans 15 residues. The V end was cut by 3 bases, the J end by 6 bases, with 18 bases between. Germline CDR1 and CDR2: LNHDA and SQIVND (reference sequence). The CDR3 DNA is TGTGCCAGTAGTATGGGGTCGGCAGGGGCGGGCGAGCAGTACTTC. Its protein is CASSMGSAGAGEQYF.

Concerning this clonotype itself: This is likely a read error, given that the CDR3 carries no conserved phenylalanine or tryptophan at its end. V is TRBV20-1 and J is TRBJ1-1; tentatively, D is TRBD1 (5 bases). V was pared by 1 base and J by 6 bases, with 21 bases between. The CDR3 has 16 residues. Germline CDR1 is DFQATT and CDR2 is SNEGSKA (reference sequence). This CDR3 reads CSARAFVGRGAPEAFS. CDR3 DNA: TGCAGTGCTAGAGCCTTTGTCGGGCGCGGGGCCCCTGAAGCTTTCTCT.

The V and J genes are TRBV11-2 and TRBJ2-5, with 15 nucleotides matching TRBD2. The ends lost 5 bases at V and 4 bases at J; junction bases unmatched: 5. Per germline, CDR1 SGHAT and CDR2 FQNNGV. This CDR3 is built from 16 residues. CDR3 sequence reads: CASSPRTSGGGETQYF. The DNA of the CDR3 is TGTGCCAGCAGCCCGCGGACTAGCGGGGGGGGAGAGACCCAGTACTTC.

The chain has TRBV24-1 and TRBJ2-7; no reliable D call. CDR3 length: 16 amino acids. The germline gives CDR1 KGHDR, CDR2 SFDVKD. V dropped 3 bases and J dropped 6 bases, with 20 bases sitting between them. The CDR3 DNA reads TGTGCCACCAGTGATCATTATGGGTGGCGGACCGCCGAGCAGTACTTC. Translation gives CATSDHYGWRTAEQYF.

This chain links TRBV6-8 with TRBJ1-2; no clear D gene. The V gene's germline CDR1 is MNHGY and CDR2 SAAAGT. The CDR3 extends over 14 amino acids. Trimming took 6 bases from V and 5 from J, leaving 16 bases between them. The CDR3 loop is CASSSGRRGYGYTF. For the CDR3, the DNA is TGTGCCAGCAGCTCTGGACGACGGGGATATGGCTACACCTTC.

This clonotype has a handful of counts. The V call is TRBV7-4, the J call TRBJ2-3; D gene ambiguous. The ends were cut back, 2 bases at V and 5 bases at J, with 2 bases in the middle. This CDR3 has 11 residues. CDR1 and CDR2 from the germline V gene are SGHVT and SQSDAQ. The CDR3 region is CASSLQDTQYF. The CDR3 nucleotides read TGTGCCAGCAGCTTACAAGATACGCAGTATTTT.

Ten or more counts support this clonotype. This sequence joins TRBV7-6 and TRBJ2-5, with D tentatively TRBD2 (5 bases). Germline V CDR1 and CDR2: SGHVS, FNYEAQ. CDR3 length: 16 amino acids. V dropped 5 bases and J dropped 2 bases, with 18 bases sitting between them. DNA of the CDR3: TGTGCCAGCAGCCCTCTCCAACTAGAGATACAAGAGACCCAGTACTTC. Amino acid sequence: CASSPLQLEIQETQYF. The whole variable domain, filled in from reference TRBV7-6 and TRBJ2-5, reads GAGVSQSPRYKVTKRGQDVALRCDPISGHVSLYWYRQALGQGPEFLTYFNYEAQQDKSGLPNDRFSAERPEGSISTLTIQRTEQRDSAMYRCASSPLQLEIQETQYFGPGTRLLVL.

V gene TRBV28 combines with J gene TRBJ1-1; D may be TRBD1 (6 bases). The CDR3 runs to 14 residues. The V gene lost 11 bases and the J gene lost 1 base, with 17 bases spanning the gap. CDR1 MDHEN and CDR2 SYDVKM come from the germline V gene. CDR3 sequence reads: CACGRGASNTEAFF. As DNA, the CDR3 is TGTGCCTGCGGGCGGGGGGCGTCGAACACTGAAGCTTTCTTT.

This clonotype was counted a few times. V is TRBV4-1 and J is TRBJ2-1; 11 bases are a match to TRBD1. After removal of 4 bases from V and 7 bases from J, the junction contained 3 bases not matched to a gene. In germline, CDR1 is MGHRA, CDR2 YSYEKL. This CDR3 comprises 14 residues. CDR3 protein: CASSPGQGVNEQFF. In DNA, the CDR3 is TGCGCCAGCAGCCCGGGACAGGGGGTAAATGAGCAGTTCTTC.

This clonotype was seen a few times. This chain connects TRBV5-1 to TRBJ2-4, with D perhaps given as TRBD1 or TRBD2 (5 bases each). V lost 0 bases, J lost 3 bases, and 16 bases lay in between. Per germline, CDR1 SGHRS and CDR2 YFSETQ. This CDR3 comprises 17 residues. The CDR3 reads CASSLVGTGYVKNIQYF. The CDR3 region has the DNA TGCGCCAGCAGCTTGGTTGGGACGGGGTATGTCAAAAACATTCAGTACTTC.

This clonotype was seen a handful of times. V is TRBV6-1 and J is TRBJ1-1, with 7 bases lining up with TRBD1. The CDR3 has 15 residues. Germline CDR1 MNHNS, CDR2 SASEGT. The V gene end was trimmed by 4 bases and the J gene end by 6 bases; junction bases not matched to a gene: 11. CDR3 bases: TGTGCCAGCAGTGCTGAGGGGGCGACAGGCTCTGAAGCTTTCTTT. This encodes CASSAEGATGSEAFF.

The chain is built from TRBV11-2 and TRBJ1-1, with D uncertain. The V gene's germline CDR1 is SGHAT and CDR2 FQNNGV. This CDR3 contains 14 residues. Trimming removed 7 bases at V and 3 bases at J, with 15 bases between. The CDR3 DNA reads as TGTGCCAGCACCTCTCCAGCTAAGTACACTGAAGCTTTCTTT. Its protein is CASTSPAKYTEAFF.